A selection of T cell receptor beta chains follows, all from one sample in a study of graft-versus-host responses after intestinal transplantation. The table came from immunoSEQ multiplex PCR; TCRdb's copy has only in-frame clones and leaves some out. Here the sample spans around 120,000 clones, just under 95% being singletons. What these receptors recognize is not known. Sequenced here: unstimulated CD4+ T cells sorted from spleen or lymph node cells, sampled before intestinal transplant. The receptors come from a human donor who received an intestinal transplant. Each CDR3 is given with its conserved first and last residue. The D gene is left open where the match is weak. The size entry is marked missing in some rows and otherwise reads once, few, many or a size class.

d_call,j_call,clone_size,v_call,cdr3_nt,cdr3_aa
TRBD1,TRBJ2-7,.,TRBV30,TGTGCCTGTCCCAGACAGGGGTCCTACGAGCAGTACTTC,CACPRQGSYEQYF
.,TRBJ2-3,.,TRBV10-1,TGCGCCAGCAGTGAGGGGGGGGCAGGAACAGATACGCAGTATTTT,CASSEGGAGTDTQYF
TRBD1,TRBJ1-4,.,TRBV5-1,TGCGCCAGCAGCTGGACAGGGGGTAATGAAAGACTGTTTTTT,CASSWTGGNERLFF
.,TRBJ1-2,.,TRBV5-1,TGCGCCAGCAGCCCGGACGGAAACTATGGCTACACCTTC,CASSPDGNYGYTF
.,TRBJ2-7,.,TRBV2,TGTGCCAGCAGTGAACCCCCGGGGTCGACCGACTACGAGCAGTACTTC,CASSEPPGSTDYEQYF
.,TRBJ1-3,.,TRBV6-8,TGTGCCAGCAGTTACCTCGGGGGCGAAACTGGAAACACCATATATTTT,CASSYLGGETGNTIYF
.,TRBJ2-2,.,TRBV6-5,TGTGCCAGCAGACCGGACAGACCCACCGGGGAGCTGTTTTTT,CASRPDRPTGELFF
.,TRBJ2-1,.,TRBV9,TGTGCCAGCAGCGTAGAGAGCAGCACCTACAATGAGCAGTTCTTC,CASSVESSTYNEQFF
.,TRBJ2-3,.,TRBV6-5,TGTGCCAGCAGTGCTGGACAGCGAAATACGCAGTATTTT,CASSAGQRNTQYF
.,TRBJ2-5,once,TRBV14,TGTGCCAGCAGCCCCCACAGGGTCCAAGAGACCCAGTACTTC,CASSPHRVQETQYF
.,TRBJ2-1,.,TRBV27,TGTGCCAGCAGCTACCTGGACGGGAATGAGCAGTTCTTC,CASSYLDGNEQFF
TRBD1,TRBJ1-4,.,TRBV27,TGTGCCAGCAGTGTAAGACAGGGGTTAAAACTGTTTTTT,CASSVRQGLKLFF
.,TRBJ1-3,.,TRBV5-6,TGTGCCAGCAGCTTATCCATCTCTGGAAACACCATATATTTT,CASSLSISGNTIYF
.,TRBJ2-7,.,TRBV18,TGTGCCAGCTCACCAAGAGCCGGGACACCTCGGCGTAACGAGCAGTACTTC,CASSPRAGTPRRNEQYF
.,TRBJ1-4,.,TRBV7-9,TGTGCCAGCAGCTTAGCGACAGTCGGACGGCCTAATGAAAAACTGTTTTTT,CASSLATVGRPNEKLFF
.,TRBJ2-3,.,TRBV7-3,TGTGCCAGCAGCAACGGTGAGGGCGATACGCAGTATTTT,CASSNGEGDTQYF
.,TRBJ2-3,.,TRBV6-6,TGTGCCAGCAGTTACGGGCCCCCGCAGACAGATACGCAGTATTTT,CASSYGPPQTDTQYF
.,TRBJ2-7,.,TRBV7-2,TGTGCCAGCAGCTTAGGGATCGTGGGCGAGCAGTACTTC,CASSLGIVGEQYF
TRBD2,TRBJ2-2,.,TRBV28,TGTGCCAGCAGTTTTTGGACTAGCGGGAGGCACGCGAACACCGGGGAGCTGTTTTTT,CASSFWTSGRHANTGELFF
.,TRBJ2-7,once,TRBV2,TGTGCCAGCACCCCCCTAGCGAACGAGCAGTACTTC,CASTPLANEQYF
.,TRBJ2-1,.,TRBV6-1,TGTGCCAGCAGTGAGTTAAATGAGCAGTTCTTC,CASSELNEQFF
TRBD1,TRBJ2-5,.,TRBV18,TGTGCCAGCTCACCAGGGACAGGGGCTCTAGAGACCCAGTACTTC,CASSPGTGALETQYF
TRBD2,TRBJ2-1,.,TRBV2,TGTGCCAGCTCCAGACTAGCGGGAGGGCCGGGTGAGCAGTTCTTC,CASSRLAGGPGEQFF
TRBD1,TRBJ1-1,.,TRBV11-2,TGTGCCAGCAGTCTGGACAGGGGGCGAGTAAACACTGAAGCTTTCTTT,CASSLDRGRVNTEAFF
TRBD2,TRBJ2-3,.,TRBV5-1,TGCGCCAGCAGCTTTCGGCTAGCGGCAGATACGCAGTATTTT,CASSFRLAADTQYF
TRBD2,TRBJ2-7,.,TRBV10-2,TGCGCCAGCAGTGAGGCGGCTAGCGGGAGCTACGAGCAGTACTTC,CASSEAASGSYEQYF
.,TRBJ1-1,.,TRBV11-2,TGTGCCAGCAGCCCGCGGACGACAGCTATCCAAGCTTTCTTT,CASSPRTTAIQAFF
.,TRBJ1-5,.,TRBV19,TGTGCCAGTAGTCCCTTTGGGGGGGGCTTTGCGAGCAATCAGCCCCAGCATTTT,CASSPFGGGFASNQPQHF
.,TRBJ2-6,.,TRBV7-3,TGTGCCAGCAGCTCCCCCCCAGGACACCTGACTTTC,CASSSPPGHLTF
.,TRBJ2-4,.,TRBV6-1,TGTGCCAGCAGTGGACCCAGGGGTGGATTAGCCAAAAACATTCAGTACTTC,CASSGPRGGLAKNIQYF
.,TRBJ2-3,once,TRBV14,TGTGCCAGCAGCCAAGTTAGGGCCACAGATACGCAGTATTTT,CASSQVRATDTQYF
.,TRBJ2-7,.,TRBV18,TGTGCCAGCTCACCCCTTACCAGCGAGCAGTACTTC,CASSPLTSEQYF
.,TRBJ2-1,.,TRBV9,TGTGCCAGCAGCCTCAGGGCAGGTTTGAATGAGCAGTTCTTC,CASSLRAGLNEQFF
.,TRBJ2-1,.,TRBV27,TGTGCCAGCAGTTTATCCGGGAGCTCCTACAATGAGCAGTTCTTC,CASSLSGSSYNEQFF
TRBD1,TRBJ2-1,.,TRBV7-2,TGTGCCAGCAGCCCGGGACAGGGGGCTCGGGAGCAGTTCTTC,CASSPGQGAREQFF
.,TRBJ2-1,.,TRBV21-1,TGTGCCAGCAGAAGCGGGCTAGCTACACCTTCCGACAATGAGCAGTTCTTC,CASRSGLATPSDNEQFF
.,TRBJ1-2,few,TRBV7-2,TGTGCCAGCAGCTTATACCGGTATGGCTACACCTTC,CASSLYRYGYTF
.,TRBJ2-1,.,TRBV18,TGTGCCAGCTCACGGCCGGCAGGGGATAGGAATGAGCAGTTCTTC,CASSRPAGDRNEQFF
.,TRBJ2-2,.,TRBV30,TGTGCCTGGAGCCAAGGACTGAGCAATGCCGGGGAGCTGTTTTTT,CAWSQGLSNAGELFF
.,TRBJ2-2,.,TRBV7-3,TGTGCCAGCAAGCCCACTTCGGACACCGGGGAGCTGTTTTTT,CASKPTSDTGELFF
.,TRBJ1-1,.,TRBV6-1,TGTGCCAGCAGTGAAAGAGGGGGTACTGAAGCTTTCTTT,CASSERGGTEAFF
.,TRBJ1-2,.,TRBV6-1,TGTGCCAGCACCGACGGCAGCTTCTATGGCTACACCTTC,CASTDGSFYGYTF
.,TRBJ2-7,.,TRBV2,TGTGCCAGCAGGACAGTTTACCCCTACGAGCAGTACTTC,CASRTVYPYEQYF
.,TRBJ1-3,.,TRBV5-1,TGCGCCAGCAGCCCCGGAGCGACCTCTGGAAACACCATATATTTT,CASSPGATSGNTIYF
TRBD1,TRBJ2-1,.,TRBV23-1,TGCGCCAGCAGACCCCACAGGGGAACCTACAATGAGCAGTTCTTC,CASRPHRGTYNEQFF
TRBD1,TRBJ2-6,.,TRBV30,TGTGCCTGGAGTACGGGACAGGGGGCCTCTGGGGCCAACGTCCTGACTTTC,CAWSTGQGASGANVLTF
.,TRBJ1-2,.,TRBV29-1,TGCAGCGTTGAAGGGAACTATGGCTACACCTTC,CSVEGNYGYTF
TRBD2,TRBJ2-3,.,TRBV7-3,TGTGCCAGCAGCTCCTCCGGGACTAGCGGGAGGGATACGCAGTATTTT,CASSSSGTSGRDTQYF
TRBD2,TRBJ2-3,.,TRBV5-1,TGCGCCAGCACTAGCGGGAGGGTAACAGATACGCAGTATTTT,CASTSGRVTDTQYF
TRBD1,TRBJ2-7,.,TRBV2,TGTGCCAGCATCGCCGGGACAGGGATCTACGAGCAGTACTTC,CASIAGTGIYEQYF
TRBD1,TRBJ2-5,.,TRBV5-1,TGCGCCAGCAGCTTGGCTACAGGGGGCCAAGAGACCCAGTACTTC,CASSLATGGQETQYF
.,TRBJ2-1,once,TRBV11-2,TGTGCCAGCGGGGGACCAACTTACAATGAGCAGTTCTTC,CASGGPTYNEQFF
.,TRBJ2-2,once,TRBV2,TGTGCCAGCACCCAGCGGGACACCGGGGAGCTGTTTTTT,CASTQRDTGELFF
TRBD1,TRBJ2-7,.,TRBV19,TGTGCCAGTAGTACCCCAGGACAGGGAACCTACGAGCAGTACTTC,CASSTPGQGTYEQYF
.,TRBJ1-1,.,TRBV6-1,TGTGCCAGCAGTAGGACAGCTAACACTGAAGCTTTCTTT,CASSRTANTEAFF